These 15 T cell receptor beta chains originate from one sample sequenced in a study of T cell changes during pregnancy in multiple sclerosis. Profiling relied on immunoSEQ multiplex PCR, and the TCRdb table lists in-frame clones only, not all of them. The sample comprises some 45,000 clones, 75% to 95% of which are singletons, and just under 2% rests with the top ten. This material consisted of CD4+ T cells from peripheral blood mononuclear cells, taken after pregnancy. The origin of the receptors is a female donor in good health, enrolled as a control in a pregnancy study.

The CDR3: CASSLIRTSGPKNIQYF. The CDR3 DNA reads TGTGCCAGCAGCTTGATACGGACTAGCGGGCCCAAAAACATTCAGTACTTC. The chain has TRBV7-8 and TRBJ2-4; 11 nucleotides line up with TRBD2. Unmatched junction bases numbered 6, after V lost 3 bases and J lost 2 bases. This CDR3 contains 17 residues. Germline V gene sequence: CDR1 SGHVS, CDR2 FQNEAQ.

This chain connects TRBV27 to TRBJ1-1; the D is unclear. Per the germline V gene, CDR1 is MNHEY and CDR2 is SMNVEV (reference sequence). Trimming stripped 7 bases from V and 0 bases from J, with 24 bases between. This CDR3 region has 18 residues. The CDR3: CASKPSPRVLLMNTEAFF. The CDR3 bases are TGTGCCAGCAAGCCGAGTCCTCGGGTCCTCCTCATGAACACTGAAGCTTTCTTT.

This sequence joins TRBV4-3 and TRBJ2-7, with D maybe TRBD2 (5 bases). This CDR3 spans 14 amino acids. V lost 0 bases and J lost 4, with 10 bases in between. Germline CDR1 is LGHNA and CDR2 is YSLEER. The CDR3 nucleotides are TGCGCCAGCAGCCAAGAAACCGGGGTTTACGAGCAGTACTTC. Protein product: CASSQETGVYEQYF.

The chain uses TRBV7-9 and TRBJ1-1; D remains ambiguous. V was shortened by 5 bases and J by 0 bases, with 13 bases between the two germline ends. The germline gives CDR1 SEHNR, CDR2 FQNEAQ (reference sequence). The CDR3 is 15 residues long. The CDR3 loop is CASSHIDKLNTEAFF. The DNA for the CDR3 is TGTGCCAGCAGCCACATAGACAAGCTGAACACTGAAGCTTTCTTT. Using reference TRBV7-9 and TRBJ1-1 for the parts outside the CDR3, the full variable domain is DTGVSQNPRHKITKRGQNVTFRCDPISEHNRLYWYRQTLGQGPEFLTYFQNEAQLEKSRLLSDRFSAERPKGSFSTLEIQRTEQGDSAMYLCASSHIDKLNTEAFFGQGTRLTVV.

This clone was seen a single time. The V call is TRBV15, the J call TRBJ2-1; the match to TRBD1 covers 9 bases. This CDR3 spans 15 amino acids. With 2 bases clipped from V and 7 bases from J, the junction kept 6 bases outside the gene matches. Germline CDR1 is LNHNV and CDR2 is YYDKDF (reference sequence). CDR3 DNA sequence: TGTGCCACCAGCAGACGGACAGGGGACACGAATGAGCAGTTCTTC. This encodes CATSRRTGDTNEQFF. Full variable domain (rest looked up from reference TRBV15 and TRBJ2-1): DAMVIQNPRYQVTQFGKPVTLSCSQTLNHNVMYWYQQKSSQAPKLLFHYYDKDFNNEADTPDNFQSRRPNTSFCFLDIRSPGLGDTAMYLCATSRRTGDTNEQFFGPGTRLTVL.

The chain is built from TRBV5-6 and TRBJ1-4; D remains ambiguous. V was shortened by 5 bases and J by 7 bases, with 15 bases between the two germline ends. From germline, CDR1 is SGHDT and CDR2 YYEEEE. This CDR3 is 14 amino acids long. CDR3 DNA sequence: TGTGCCAGCAGTGATAGACGAGGCGCTGAAAAACTGTTTTTT. Translation: CASSDRRGAEKLFF.

The chain couples TRBV6-5 to TRBJ1-3; 7 positions match TRBD1. The CDR3 totals 14 residues. Germline V gene lookup returns CDR1 MNHEY and CDR2 SVGAGI. After removal of 4 bases from V and 2 bases from J, the junction contained 2 bases not matched to a gene. CDR3 protein: CASSFTGAGNTIYF. The CDR3 nucleotides are TGTGCCAGCAGTTTCACAGGGGCTGGAAACACCATATATTTT.

V usage is TRBV6-5 and J usage is TRBJ1-1; D is perhaps TRBD1 (6 bases). V lost 6 bases to trimming and J lost 7 bases, with 12 bases between them. The germline CDR1 and CDR2 sequences are MNHEY and SVGAGI. This CDR3 is built from 12 residues. The CDR3: CASSRTDSEAFF. CDR3 sequence (DNA): TGTGCCAGCAGCCGTACGGACAGTGAAGCTTTCTTT.

V usage is TRBV10-1 and J usage is TRBJ1-1; a possible D gene is TRBD1 (5 bases). With 0 bases removed from V and 8 bases from J, the gap between germline ends came to 13 bases. The CDR3 is 14 amino acids. CDR1 and CDR2 (germline): WNHNN, SYGVQD (reference sequence). The CDR3: CASSESLGANEAFF. The CDR3 nucleotides are TGCGCCAGCAGTGAGTCACTTGGGGCCAACGAAGCTTTCTTT.

The V gene is TRBV5-1, the J gene TRBJ2-3, with D perhaps TRBD2 (6 bases). The germline V gene encodes CDR1 SGHRS and CDR2 YFSETQ. The CDR3 covers 14 residues. Deletions cut 4 bases from V and 2 bases from J, with 11 bases between. CDR3 DNA sequence: TGCGCCAGCAGCACCCGGGACTCCACAGATACGCAGTATTTT. Its protein is CASSTRDSTDTQYF. The full variable domain, its missing parts supplied by reference TRBV5-1 and TRBJ2-3, is KAGVTQTPRYLIKTRGQQVTLSCSPISGHRSVSWYQQTPGQGLQFLFEYFSETQRNKGNFPGRFSGRQFSNSRSEMNVSTLELGDSALYLCASSTRDSTDTQYFGPGTRLTVL.

For the CDR3, the DNA is TGTGCCAGCTCCGCCCCGGGACAGTCCTACGAGCAGTACTTC. Translation gives CASSAPGQSYEQYF. The chain recombines TRBV6-6 with TRBJ2-7; 7 bases are shared with TRBD1. The CDR3 has 14 residues. J was trimmed by 1 base and V by 8 bases; bases with no gene match: 8. The germline V gene encodes CDR1 MNHNY and CDR2 SVGAGI (reference sequence).

V is TRBV18 and J is TRBJ1-3; the D gene is possibly TRBD1 (5 bases). Trimming cost V 3 bases and J 8 bases, with 14 bases left between them. This CDR3 contains 14 residues. Germline-derived CDR1 and CDR2 are KGHSH and LQKENI. Written as DNA, the CDR3 is TGTGCCAGCTCACCGTCGGCAGGGAAAGACACCATATATTTT. Its translation: CASSPSAGKDTIYF.

This clone is a singleton in its sample. J is TRBJ1-3 and V is TRBV7-9, with D unclear. The length of the CDR3 is 14 residues. Trimming pared 3 bases from V and 0 bases from J, leaving 6 bases between. The germline V gene has CDR1 SEHNR and CDR2 FQNEAQ (reference sequence). Written as DNA, the CDR3 is TGTGCCAGCAGCTTGAGTATCTCTGGAAACACCATATATTTT. Its translation is CASSLSISGNTIYF.

The chain uses TRBV18 and TRBJ1-2, with D hard to call. Germline V gives CDR1 KGHSH, CDR2 LQKENI. Trimming stripped 2 bases from V and 3 bases from J, with 7 bases between. CDR3 length: 13 amino acids. CDR3 coding DNA: TGTGCCAGCTCACCAGAGTCCGACTATGGCTACACCTTC. Translated: CASSPESDYGYTF.

This clone was detected only once. The chain employs TRBV9 and TRBJ2-1, with 8 bases that match TRBD2. The CDR3 is made up of 15 amino acids. V gave up 0 bases and J gave up 4 bases; unmatched junction bases: 3. CDR1 and CDR2 (germline): SGDLS, YYNGEE. CDR3 nucleotides: TGTGCCAGCAGCGTAGGACGGGGGGGATACAATGAGCAGTTCTTC. It codes for CASSVGRGGYNEQFF.